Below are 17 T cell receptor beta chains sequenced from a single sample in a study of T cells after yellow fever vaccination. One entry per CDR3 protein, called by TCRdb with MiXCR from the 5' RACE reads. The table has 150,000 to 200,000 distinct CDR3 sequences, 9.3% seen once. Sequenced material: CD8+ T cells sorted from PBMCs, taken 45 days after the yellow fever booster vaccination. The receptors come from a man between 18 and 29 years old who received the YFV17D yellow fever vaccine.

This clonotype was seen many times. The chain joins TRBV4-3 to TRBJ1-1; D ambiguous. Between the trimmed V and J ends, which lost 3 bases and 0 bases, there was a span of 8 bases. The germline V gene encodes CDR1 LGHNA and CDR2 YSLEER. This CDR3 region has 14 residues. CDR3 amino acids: CASSQRRMNTEAFF. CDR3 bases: TGCGCCAGCAGCCAGCGACGGATGAACACTGAAGCTTTCTTT.

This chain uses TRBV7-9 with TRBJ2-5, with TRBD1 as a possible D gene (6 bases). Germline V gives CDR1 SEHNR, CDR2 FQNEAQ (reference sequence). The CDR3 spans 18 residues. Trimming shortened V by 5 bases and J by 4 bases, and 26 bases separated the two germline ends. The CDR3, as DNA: TGTGCCAGCAGCCCACCTTCAAGAGGGGGACCAAACCTAGAGACCCAGTACTTC. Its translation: CASSPPSRGGPNLETQYF.

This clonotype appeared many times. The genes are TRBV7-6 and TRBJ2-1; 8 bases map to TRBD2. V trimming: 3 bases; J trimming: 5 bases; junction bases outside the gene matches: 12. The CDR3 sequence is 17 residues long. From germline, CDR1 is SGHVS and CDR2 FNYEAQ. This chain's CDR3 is CASSFLPVFSGDNEQFF. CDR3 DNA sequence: TGTGCCAGCAGCTTCCTTCCCGTCTTTAGCGGGGACAATGAGCAGTTCTTC.

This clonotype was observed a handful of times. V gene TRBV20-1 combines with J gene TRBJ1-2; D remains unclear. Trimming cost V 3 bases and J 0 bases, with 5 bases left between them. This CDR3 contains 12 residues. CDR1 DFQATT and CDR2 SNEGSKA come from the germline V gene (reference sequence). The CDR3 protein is CSARIPNYGYTF. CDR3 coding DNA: TGCAGTGCTAGGATTCCTAACTATGGCTACACCTTC.

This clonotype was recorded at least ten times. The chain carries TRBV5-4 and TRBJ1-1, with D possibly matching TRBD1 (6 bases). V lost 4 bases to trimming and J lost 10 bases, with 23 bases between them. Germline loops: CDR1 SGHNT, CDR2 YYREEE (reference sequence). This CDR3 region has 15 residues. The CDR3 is CASSAGQQPLPRAFF. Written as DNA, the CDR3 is TGTGCCAGCAGCGCGGGACAACAACCCCTCCCAAGAGCTTTCTTT.

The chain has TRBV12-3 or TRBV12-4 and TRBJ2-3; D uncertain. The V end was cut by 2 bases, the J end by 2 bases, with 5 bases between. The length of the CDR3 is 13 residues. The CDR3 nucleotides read TGTGCCAGCAGTTTATCTGTCACAGATACGCAGTATTTT. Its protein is CASSLSVTDTQYF.

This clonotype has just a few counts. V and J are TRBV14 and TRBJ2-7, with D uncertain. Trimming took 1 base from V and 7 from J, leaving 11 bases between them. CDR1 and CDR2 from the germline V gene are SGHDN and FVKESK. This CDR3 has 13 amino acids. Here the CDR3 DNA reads TGTGCCAGCAGCCAAGTACTTTTGGGGGAGCAGTACTTC. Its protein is CASSQVLLGEQYF.

CDR3 DNA sequence: TGTGCCAGCAGACCGCGAGCGGGGATTACGCAGTATTTT. Translating it yields CASRPRAGITQYF. The chain has TRBV9 and TRBJ2-3; 7 bases map to TRBD2. The CDR3 sequence is 13 residues long. Germline CDR1 is SGDLS and CDR2 is YYNGEE. The junction had 8 bases not matched to a gene; V was cut back by 5 bases and J by 8 bases.

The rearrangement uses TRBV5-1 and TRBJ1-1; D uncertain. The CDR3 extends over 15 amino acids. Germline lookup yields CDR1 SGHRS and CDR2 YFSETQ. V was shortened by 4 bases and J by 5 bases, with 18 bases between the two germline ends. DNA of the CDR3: TGCGCCAGCAGCCTCCTGGGCGGCGCGGGGACTGAAGCTTTCTTT. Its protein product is CASSLLGGAGTEAFF.

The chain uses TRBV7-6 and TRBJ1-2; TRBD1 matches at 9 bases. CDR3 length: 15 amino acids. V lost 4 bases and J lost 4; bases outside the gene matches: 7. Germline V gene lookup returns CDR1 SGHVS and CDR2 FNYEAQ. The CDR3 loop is CASSYRDRDPYGYTF. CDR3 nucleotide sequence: TGTGCCAGCAGCTACCGGGACAGGGATCCCTATGGCTACACCTTC.

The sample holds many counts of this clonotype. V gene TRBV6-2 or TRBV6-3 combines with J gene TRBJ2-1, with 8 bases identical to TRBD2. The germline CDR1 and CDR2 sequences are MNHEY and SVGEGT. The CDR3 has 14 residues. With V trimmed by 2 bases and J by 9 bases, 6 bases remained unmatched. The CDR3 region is CASSYLSGGIEQFF. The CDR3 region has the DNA TGTGCCAGCAGTTACCTGAGCGGGGGTATTGAGCAGTTCTTC.

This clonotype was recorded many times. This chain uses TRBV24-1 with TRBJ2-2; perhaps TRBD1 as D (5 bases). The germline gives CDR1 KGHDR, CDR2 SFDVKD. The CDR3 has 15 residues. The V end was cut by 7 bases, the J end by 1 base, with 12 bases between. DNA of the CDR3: TGTGCCACCAGGTCGCGAGACAGGAACACCGGGGAGCTGTTTTTT. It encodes CATRSRDRNTGELFF.

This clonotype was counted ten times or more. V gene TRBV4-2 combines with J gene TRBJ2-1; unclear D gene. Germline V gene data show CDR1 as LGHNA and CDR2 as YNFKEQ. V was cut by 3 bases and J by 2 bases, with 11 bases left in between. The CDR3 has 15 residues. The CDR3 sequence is CASSQGRSPYNEQFF. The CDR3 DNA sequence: TGTGCCAGCAGCCAGGGCCGGAGCCCCTACAATGAGCAGTTCTTC.

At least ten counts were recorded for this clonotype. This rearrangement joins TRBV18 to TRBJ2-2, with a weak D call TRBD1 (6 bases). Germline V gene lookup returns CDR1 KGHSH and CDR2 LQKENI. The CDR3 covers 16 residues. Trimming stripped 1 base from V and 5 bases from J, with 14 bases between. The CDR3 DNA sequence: TGTGCCAGCTCACCACAGGGGGTTGTCCAAACCGGGGAGCTGTTTTTT. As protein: CASSPQGVVQTGELFF.

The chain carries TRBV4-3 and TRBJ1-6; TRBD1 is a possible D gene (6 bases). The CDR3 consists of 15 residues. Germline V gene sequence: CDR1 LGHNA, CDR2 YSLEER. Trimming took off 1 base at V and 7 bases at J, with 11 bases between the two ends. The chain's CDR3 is CASSQVGQGNSPLHF. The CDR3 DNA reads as TGCGCCAGCAGCCAAGTCGGGCAGGGGAATTCACCCCTCCACTTT.

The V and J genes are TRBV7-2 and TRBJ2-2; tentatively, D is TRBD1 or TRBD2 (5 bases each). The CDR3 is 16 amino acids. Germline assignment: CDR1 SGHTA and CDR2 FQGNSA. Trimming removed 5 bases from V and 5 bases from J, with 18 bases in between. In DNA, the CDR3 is TGTGCCAGCAGCCCTTGGGACGGTCTGAATACCGGGGAGCTGTTTTTT. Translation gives CASSPWDGLNTGELFF.

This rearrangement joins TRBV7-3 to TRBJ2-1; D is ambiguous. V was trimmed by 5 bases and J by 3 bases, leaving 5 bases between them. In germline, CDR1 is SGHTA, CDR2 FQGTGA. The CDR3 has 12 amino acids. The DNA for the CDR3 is TGTGCCAGCAGCCAAAACTACAATGAGCAGTTCTTC. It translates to CASSQNYNEQFF.